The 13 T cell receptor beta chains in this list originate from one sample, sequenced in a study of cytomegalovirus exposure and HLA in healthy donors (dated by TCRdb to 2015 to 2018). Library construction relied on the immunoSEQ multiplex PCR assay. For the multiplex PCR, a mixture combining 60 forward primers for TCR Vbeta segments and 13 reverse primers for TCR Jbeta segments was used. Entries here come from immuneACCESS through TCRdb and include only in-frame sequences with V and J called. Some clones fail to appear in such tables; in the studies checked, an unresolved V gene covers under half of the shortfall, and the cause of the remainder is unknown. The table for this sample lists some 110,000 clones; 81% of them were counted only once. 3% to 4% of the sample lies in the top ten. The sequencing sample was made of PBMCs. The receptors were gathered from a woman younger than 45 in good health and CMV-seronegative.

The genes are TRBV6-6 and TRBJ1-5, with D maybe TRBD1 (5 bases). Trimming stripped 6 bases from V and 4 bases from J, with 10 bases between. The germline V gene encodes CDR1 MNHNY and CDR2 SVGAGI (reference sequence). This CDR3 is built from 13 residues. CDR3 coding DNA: TGTGCCAGCAGCAAGACAGAGAATCAGCCCCAGCATTTT. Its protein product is CASSKTENQPQHF.

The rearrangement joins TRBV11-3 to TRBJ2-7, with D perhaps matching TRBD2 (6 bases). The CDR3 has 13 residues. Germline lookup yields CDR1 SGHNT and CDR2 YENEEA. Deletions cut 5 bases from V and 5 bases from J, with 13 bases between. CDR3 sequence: CASSRGEVHEQYF. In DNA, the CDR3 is TGTGCCAGCAGCCGCGGGGAGGTTCACGAGCAGTACTTC.

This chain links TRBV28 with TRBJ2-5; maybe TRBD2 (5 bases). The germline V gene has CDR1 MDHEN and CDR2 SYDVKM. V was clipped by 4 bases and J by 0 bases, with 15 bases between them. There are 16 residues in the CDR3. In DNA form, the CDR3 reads TGTGCCAGCAGTTCTGGAATGGGGAGCCACCAAGAGACCCAGTACTTC. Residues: CASSSGMGSHQETQYF.

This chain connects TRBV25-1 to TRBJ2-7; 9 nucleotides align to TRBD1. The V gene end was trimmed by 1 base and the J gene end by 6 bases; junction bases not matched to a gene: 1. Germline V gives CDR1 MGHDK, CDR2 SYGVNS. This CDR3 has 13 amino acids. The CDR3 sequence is CASSESDRGEQYF. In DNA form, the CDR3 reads TGTGCCAGCAGTGAATCGGACAGGGGCGAGCAGTACTTC.

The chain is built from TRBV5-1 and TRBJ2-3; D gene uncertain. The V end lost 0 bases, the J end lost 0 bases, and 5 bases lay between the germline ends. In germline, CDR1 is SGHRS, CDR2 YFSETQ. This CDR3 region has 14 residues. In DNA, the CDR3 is TGCGCCAGCAGCTTGGTTCCTAGCACAGATACGCAGTATTTT. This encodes CASSLVPSTDTQYF.

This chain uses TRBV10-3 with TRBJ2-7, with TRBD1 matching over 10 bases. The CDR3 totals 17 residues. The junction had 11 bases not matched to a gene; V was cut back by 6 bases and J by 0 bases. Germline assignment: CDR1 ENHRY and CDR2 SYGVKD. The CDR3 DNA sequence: TGTGCCATCAGCGGGGGACAGGGGTCAGTGCCCTCCTACGAGCAGTACTTC. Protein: CAISGGQGSVPSYEQYF.

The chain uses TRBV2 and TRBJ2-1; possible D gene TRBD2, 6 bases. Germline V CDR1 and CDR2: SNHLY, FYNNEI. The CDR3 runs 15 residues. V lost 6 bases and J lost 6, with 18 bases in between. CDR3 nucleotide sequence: TGTGCCAGCAGCGATAGACTAGGCCCACTCAATGAGCAGTTCTTC. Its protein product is CASSDRLGPLNEQFF.

CDR3 in DNA: TGCGCCAGCAGCCAAGATCGGGAGACTACTGAGTTCTTC. It encodes CASSQDRETTEFF. This sequence joins TRBV4-1 and TRBJ2-1; D may be TRBD2 (6 bases). The ends were cut back, 0 bases at V and 14 bases at J, with 14 bases in the middle. CDR3 length equals 13 residues. In germline, CDR1 is MGHRA, CDR2 YSYEKL.

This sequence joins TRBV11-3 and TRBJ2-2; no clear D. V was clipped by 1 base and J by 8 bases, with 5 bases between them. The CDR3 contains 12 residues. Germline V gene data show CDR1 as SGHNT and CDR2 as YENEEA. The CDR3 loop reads CASSLGLGELFF. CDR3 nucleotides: TGTGCCAGCAGCTTAGGGCTGGGGGAGCTGTTTTTT.

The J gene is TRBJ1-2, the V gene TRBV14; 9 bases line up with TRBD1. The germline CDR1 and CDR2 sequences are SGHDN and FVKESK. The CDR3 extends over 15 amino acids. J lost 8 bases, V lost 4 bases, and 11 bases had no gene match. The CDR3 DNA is TGTGCCAGCAGCCCCGTAGGGACAGGGTATTACGGCTACACCTTC. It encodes CASSPVGTGYYGYTF.

The CDR3 here is CAISESRTSGLDEQFF. The CDR3 DNA follows: TGTGCCATCAGTGAGTCGAGGACTAGCGGGCTCGATGAGCAGTTCTTC. This chain connects TRBV10-3 to TRBJ2-1, with TRBD2 matching 11 bases. The CDR3 loop spans 16 amino acids. Per the germline V gene, CDR1 is ENHRY and CDR2 is SYGVKD. V was clipped by 0 bases and J by 8 bases; unmatched bases: 6.

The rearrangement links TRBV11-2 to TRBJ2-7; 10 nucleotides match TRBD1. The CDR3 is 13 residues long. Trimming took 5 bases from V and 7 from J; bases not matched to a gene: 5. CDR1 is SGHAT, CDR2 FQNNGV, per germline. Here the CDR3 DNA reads TGTGCCAGCAGCACTAGGACAGGGGGGGAGCAGTACTTC. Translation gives CASSTRTGGEQYF. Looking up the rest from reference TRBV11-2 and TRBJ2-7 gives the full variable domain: EAGVAQSPRYKIIEKRQSVAFWCNPISGHATLYWYQQILGQGPKLLIQFQNNGVVDDSQLPKDRFSAERLKGVDSTLKIQPAKLEDSAVYLCASSTRTGGEQYFGPGTRLTVT.

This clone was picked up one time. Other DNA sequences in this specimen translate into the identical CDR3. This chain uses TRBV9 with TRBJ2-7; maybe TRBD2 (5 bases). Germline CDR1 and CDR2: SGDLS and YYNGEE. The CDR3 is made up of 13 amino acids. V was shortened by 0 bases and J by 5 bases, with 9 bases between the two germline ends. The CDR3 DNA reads TGTGCCAGCAGCGTAGCGGGGTCCGACGAGCAGTACTTC. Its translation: CASSVAGSDEQYF.